The rows below give T cell receptor beta chains drawn from one sample of a study of CXCR3-negative and CXCR3-positive naive CD8 T cells. Using the 5' RACE reads, TCRdb records one entry per CDR3 protein without DNA. This specimen shows under 45,000 distinct CDR3 sequences; the ten leading clones hold roughly 14%. The specimen was memory CD8+ T cells from blood. These TCRs come from a human donor in good health. Some clones in this sample may be carry-over from other donors' samples. Both conserved end residues are part of each CDR3. Expanded clones are given a class, and other clones once, few, many or no size at all.

TRBV6-1	NA	TRBJ2-7	CASSVRTSGYYEQYF
TRBV12-3/TRBV12-4	NA	TRBJ2-7	CASSPRSAEQYF
TRBV4-3	NA	TRBJ2-1	CASSQDWTSGVNNEQFF
TRBV19	NA	TRBJ2-7	CASRRSRSYEQYF
TRBV20-1	NA	TRBJ2-7	CSARALGRGIYNEQYF
TRBV4-3	medium-sized	TRBJ2-7	CASSHTQASSYEQYF
TRBV5-1	NA	TRBJ2-7	CASSLAAGLAYEQYF
TRBV2	NA	TRBJ1-1	CASSGDSKNTEAFF
TRBV20-1	NA	TRBJ2-7	CSARDLRDTSYEQYF
TRBV29-1	NA	TRBJ2-1	CSVEDAFYNEQFF
TRBV12-3/TRBV12-4	medium-sized	TRBJ2-7	CASSLDGTEAYEQYF
TRBV5-5	NA	TRBJ2-5	CASSFGQGTETQYF
TRBV6-6	medium-sized	TRBJ1-3	CASSYEGTGNTIYF
TRBV29-1	NA	TRBJ2-7	CSVEAAGWDEQYF
TRBV5-1	NA	TRBJ2-1	CASSLGTSGRAPYNEQFF
TRBV5-1	NA	TRBJ2-4	CASSPSGQGALSLAKNIQYF
TRBV28	NA	TRBJ2-5	CASSSELVETQYF
TRBV7-3	NA	TRBJ2-1	CASSLGVGSLNEQFF
TRBV28	NA	TRBJ2-7	CASRGQVPYEQYF
TRBV11-2	NA	TRBJ2-2	CASSLVPGTGELFF
TRBV7-6	NA	TRBJ2-1	CASSLWVGGPNEQFF
TRBV19	medium-sized	TRBJ2-1	CASSPPAGGPNEQFF
TRBV7-8	NA	TRBJ2-1	CASSISGGWYNEQFF
TRBV10-2	medium-sized	TRBJ1-1	CASSEGDRDTEAFF
TRBV20-1	NA	TRBJ1-1	CSARGHQGGDTEAFF
TRBV28	NA	TRBJ2-7	CASGSTGNYEQYF
TRBV7-9	NA	TRBJ2-3	CASSPGQVLDTQYF
TRBV6-5	NA	TRBJ2-1	CASSSLADSYNEQFF
TRBV3-1	NA	TRBJ1-1	CASSPRLPGQGAMGTEAFF
TRBV6-2/TRBV6-3	NA	TRBJ1-1	CASSLRGKNTEAFF
TRBV12-3/TRBV12-4	NA	TRBJ2-7	CASSPGLAGTEQYF
TRBV5-5	NA	TRBJ1-2	CASSSTGGASRIYGYTF
TRBV5-1	NA	TRBJ2-1	CASSWGWAGADNEQFF
TRBV7-9	NA	TRBJ2-1	CASSLYSGSDEQFF
TRBV7-8	NA	TRBJ2-7	CASSHPGDRGGGEQYF
TRBV7-3	NA	TRBJ2-3	CASSDVIGDTQYF
TRBV28	NA	TRBJ2-2	CASSTTGTENTGELFF
TRBV4-3	NA	TRBJ2-6	CASSQVAGSGANVLTF
TRBV24-1	NA	TRBJ2-2	CATGEPRELFF
TRBV29-1	NA	TRBJ2-1	CSVDGLAGGNNEQFF
TRBV29-1	NA	TRBJ2-1	CSVEGGTRLNEQFF
TRBV9	NA	TRBJ2-1	CASSAHRDIPSSYNEQFF
TRBV28	NA	TRBJ2-6	CASSLAWSGPSGANVLTF
TRBV4-3	NA	TRBJ2-1	CASSQEAGGSYNEQFF
TRBV7-3	NA	TRBJ2-7	CASSFAGGSSEQYF
TRBV6-5	NA	TRBJ2-2	CASSYSIGGGADGELFF
TRBV29-1	NA	TRBJ2-3	CSVWLETDTQYF